One sample yielded the 18 T cell receptor beta chains listed below, sequenced in a study of technical replicates of blood from a few donors. Generated by immunoSEQ multiplex PCR, the TCRdb table keeps only in-frame clones and is missing some. The profile shows about 99,000 clones, about 95% of them singletons. The sequenced material came from T cells isolated from PBMCs. These receptors were obtained from a human donor in good health.

The chain is built from TRBV28 and TRBJ2-1, with 9 bases lining up with TRBD2. CDR3 length equals 16 residues. In germline, CDR1 is MDHEN, CDR2 SYDVKM. J was trimmed by 4 bases and V by 4 bases; bases with no gene match: 8. The CDR3 reads CASSSPAGGSYNEQFF. Here the CDR3 DNA reads TGTGCCAGCAGTTCTCCAGCGGGAGGATCTTACAATGAGCAGTTCTTC.

This clone was seen once. V is TRBV12-5 and J is TRBJ2-1; 7 bases align to TRBD2. V dropped 0 bases and J dropped 10; count of bases not matched to a gene: 3. There are 13 residues in the CDR3. CDR1 is LGHNT and CDR2 is FRNRAP in the germline V gene. The CDR3 spells CASGLVSGGEQFF. CDR3 DNA sequence: TGTGCTAGTGGTTTGGTATCGGGAGGAGAGCAGTTCTTC.

This chain connects TRBV6-4 to TRBJ2-7; 9 nucleotides agree with TRBD2. V trimming: 3 bases; J trimming: 3 bases; junction bases outside the gene matches: 3. CDR1 and CDR2 (germline): MRHNA, SNTAGT. This CDR3 spans 14 amino acids. CDR3 residues: CASSEIAGDYEQYF. The DNA for the CDR3 is TGTGCCAGCAGTGAAATAGCGGGAGACTACGAGCAGTACTTC.

The chain joins TRBV30 to TRBJ1-4; 7 positions match TRBD1. This CDR3 region has 13 residues. J gave up 4 bases and V 3 bases, and 2 bases lay outside the gene matches. Per germline, CDR1 GTSNPN and CDR2 SVGIG (reference sequence). CDR3 region: CAWRRQGNEKLFF. CDR3 nucleotide sequence: TGTGCCTGGAGACGACAGGGTAATGAAAAACTGTTTTTT. The complete variable domain, with remaining parts taken from reference TRBV30 and TRBJ1-4, reads SQTIHQWPATLVQPVGSPLSLECTVEGTSNPNLYWYRQAAGRGLQLLFYSVGIGQISSEVPQNLSASRPQDRQFILSSKKLLLSDSGFYLCAWRRQGNEKLFFGSGTQLSVL.

This chain connects TRBV5-5 to TRBJ2-7; 9 positions match TRBD1. The V segment lost 6 bases and the J segment 2 bases; nucleotides outside the gene matches: 9. Per the germline V gene, CDR1 is SGHKS and CDR2 is YYEKEE (reference sequence). The CDR3 has 15 amino acids. CDR3 DNA: TGTGCCAGCACCTTCAGGGACAGGGCCACCTACGAGCAGTACTTC. Protein: CASTFRDRATYEQYF.

Comment on this clone: This same CDR3 is encoded by further DNA sequences in the sample. The J gene is TRBJ2-7, the V gene TRBV7-9, with 11 bases identical to TRBD2. Germline V gene data show CDR1 as SEHNR and CDR2 as FQNEAQ (reference sequence). The CDR3 is 14 amino acids. J gave up 5 bases and V 4 bases, and 4 bases lay outside the gene matches. The CDR3 sequence: CASSSGLAGDEQYF. In nucleotides, the CDR3 is TGTGCCAGCAGCTCCGGACTAGCGGGCGACGAGCAGTACTTC. The complete variable domain, with remaining parts taken from reference TRBV7-9 and TRBJ2-7, reads DTGVSQNPRHKITKRGQNVTFRCDPISEHNRLYWYRQTLGQGPEFLTYFQNEAQLEKSRLLSDRFSAERPKGSFSTLEIQRTEQGDSAMYLCASSSGLAGDEQYFGPGTRLTVT.

The CDR3 spells CASSYDYYQPQHF. In DNA form, the CDR3 reads TGTGCCAGCAGTTACGACTATTACCAGCCCCAGCATTTT. J is TRBJ1-5 and V is TRBV6-5, with no clear D. The germline V gene encodes CDR1 MNHEY and CDR2 SVGAGI. The CDR3 length is 13 residues. The ends were cut back, 2 bases at V and 7 bases at J, with 9 bases in the middle.

The chain employs TRBV15 and TRBJ1-5; TRBD1 matches 7 bases. This CDR3 has 13 residues. Per the germline V gene, CDR1 is LNHNV and CDR2 is YYDKDF (reference sequence). V shed 6 bases and J 3 bases; nucleotides not matched to a gene: 2. The CDR3 bases are TGTGCCACCAGTGACAGGGCCAATCAGCCCCAGCATTTT. Its translation is CATSDRANQPQHF. The entire variable domain, with the rest obtained from reference TRBV15 and TRBJ1-5, is as follows: DAMVIQNPRYQVTQFGKPVTLSCSQTLNHNVMYWYQQKSSQAPKLLFHYYDKDFNNEADTPDNFQSRRPNTSFCFLDIRSPGLGDTAMYLCATSDRANQPQHFGDGTRLSIL.

The chain couples TRBV7-9 to TRBJ2-7, with no clear D. V was trimmed by 4 bases and J by 4 bases, leaving 11 bases between them. CDR3 length: 13 residues. Germline values: CDR1 SEHNR, CDR2 FQNEAQ (reference sequence). The CDR3 region has the DNA TGTGCCAGCAGCTCCCCCTATACGTACGAGCAGTACTTC. This codes for CASSSPYTYEQYF.

V gene TRBV12-5 combines with J gene TRBJ2-3; no firm D call. Germline CDR1 LGHNT, CDR2 FRNRAP. The CDR3 is made up of 11 amino acids. Trimming cost V 7 bases and J 5 bases, with 7 bases left between them. The CDR3 region is CASALKDTQYF. In DNA, the CDR3 is TGTGCTAGTGCCCTTAAAGATACGCAGTATTTT.

This clone showed up just once. The rearrangement links TRBV7-9 to TRBJ1-6, with D perhaps TRBD1 (5 bases). Germline V gene sequence: CDR1 SEHNR, CDR2 FQNEAQ (reference sequence). V gave up 5 bases and J gave up 8 bases, with 16 bases separating them. The CDR3 sequence is 15 residues long. CDR3: CASSHPGGYHSPLHF. Here the CDR3 DNA reads TGTGCCAGCAGCCACCCTGGGGGGTATCATTCACCCCTCCACTTT.

This chain connects TRBV5-1 to TRBJ2-2; maybe TRBD2 (5 bases). The CDR3 is 13 amino acids. Germline V gene lookup returns CDR1 SGHRS and CDR2 YFSETQ. The V end lost 0 bases, the J end lost 6 bases, and 6 bases lay between the germline ends. Here the CDR3 reads CASSLGEPGELFF. CDR3 nucleotide sequence: TGCGCCAGCAGCTTGGGGGAGCCCGGGGAGCTGTTTTTT.

The genes are TRBV5-4 and TRBJ2-2; no definite D call. The germline CDR1 and CDR2 sequences are SGHNT and YYREEE (reference sequence). The germline V and J ends were trimmed by 4 bases and 4 bases, with 14 bases remaining between them. The CDR3 runs to 15 residues. This CDR3 is CASSLSRTTTGELFF. The CDR3 DNA is TGTGCCAGCAGCCTCTCGAGAACTACCACCGGGGAGCTGTTTTTT. The whole variable domain, filled in from reference TRBV5-4 and TRBJ2-2, reads ETGVTQSPTHLIKTRGQQVTLRCSSQSGHNTVSWYQQALGQGPQFIFQYYREEENGRGNFPPRFSGLQFPNYSSELNVNALELDDSALYLCASSLSRTTTGELFFGEGSRLTVL.

As concerns this clone: The same CDR3 also results from other DNA sequences found in this sample. This rearrangement joins TRBV27 to TRBJ2-3; D ambiguous. CDR3 length equals 13 residues. Trimming removed 0 bases from V and 4 bases from J, with 5 bases in between. CDR1 is MNHEY, CDR2 SMNVEV, per germline (reference sequence). The CDR3: CASSLSRADTQYF. In DNA form, the CDR3 reads TGTGCCAGCAGTTTATCGCGCGCAGATACGCAGTATTTT.

The chain combines TRBV5-6 with TRBJ2-1; 8 bases are a match to TRBD1. The CDR3 has 15 amino acids. Germline CDR1 and CDR2: SGHDT and YYEEEE. V lost 4 bases and J lost 6; bases outside the gene matches: 9. The chain's CDR3 is CASSLRQGRINEQFF. CDR3 nucleotides: TGTGCCAGCAGCCTTCGACAGGGGCGAATCAATGAGCAGTTCTTC.

The gene calls are TRBV5-1 and TRBJ2-1; the D is unclear. Trimming stripped 0 bases from V and 3 bases from J, with 7 bases between. The CDR3 spans 14 residues. Germline assignment: CDR1 SGHRS and CDR2 YFSETQ. The CDR3 DNA follows: TGCGCCAGCAGCTTGGGGGCGAGCTACAATGAGCAGTTCTTC. This codes for CASSLGASYNEQFF. Full variable domain (remainder filled in from reference TRBV5-1 and TRBJ2-1): KAGVTQTPRYLIKTRGQQVTLSCSPISGHRSVSWYQQTPGQGLQFLFEYFSETQRNKGNFPGRFSGRQFSNSRSEMNVSTLELGDSALYLCASSLGASYNEQFFGPGTRLTVL.

The V gene is TRBV7-9, the J gene TRBJ2-5; unclear D gene. The V end lost 1 base, the J end lost 4 bases, and 16 bases lay between the germline ends. Germline V gene lookup returns CDR1 SEHNR and CDR2 FQNEAQ (reference sequence). The CDR3 loop spans 16 amino acids. CDR3: CASSLDPVGYRETQYF. DNA for the CDR3: TGTGCCAGCAGCTTAGATCCCGTCGGGTACCGAGAGACCCAGTACTTC. Supplemented by reference TRBV7-9 and TRBJ2-5, the full variable domain reads DTGVSQNPRHKITKRGQNVTFRCDPISEHNRLYWYRQTLGQGPEFLTYFQNEAQLEKSRLLSDRFSAERPKGSFSTLEIQRTEQGDSAMYLCASSLDPVGYRETQYFGPGTRLLVL.

The J gene is TRBJ2-2, the V gene TRBV28, with 8 bases that match TRBD2. The V and J ends lost 8 bases and 5 bases, in that order; junction bases with no gene match: 13. This CDR3 has 16 amino acids. Germline CDR1 and CDR2: MDHEN and SYDVKM. The CDR3 nucleotides are TGTGCCAGCTCTCTTTCCGGGAGGGCCGTGACCGGGGAGCTGTTTTTT. Translated, it gives CASSLSGRAVTGELFF.